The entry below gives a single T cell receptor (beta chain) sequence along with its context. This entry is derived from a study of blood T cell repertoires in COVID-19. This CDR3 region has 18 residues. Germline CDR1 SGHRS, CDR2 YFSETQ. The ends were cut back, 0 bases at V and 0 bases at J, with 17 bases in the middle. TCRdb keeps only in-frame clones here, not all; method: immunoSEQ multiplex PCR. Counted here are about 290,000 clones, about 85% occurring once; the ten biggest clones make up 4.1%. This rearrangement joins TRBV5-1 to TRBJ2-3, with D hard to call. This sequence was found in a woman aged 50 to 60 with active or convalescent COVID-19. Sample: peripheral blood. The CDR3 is CASSLELVVGLSTDTQYF. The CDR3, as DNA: TGCGCCAGCAGCTTGGAATTAGTGGTGGGCCTTAGCACAGATACGCAGTATTTT.